One and the same sample provided the 6 T cell receptor beta chains below, sequenced in a study of T-cell reconstitution after alpha-beta-depleted transplantation in children. Unique molecular identifiers tagged the TCRbeta library. Using its own MiXCR run on the PCR reads, TCRdb lists one record per CDR3 protein. The table has about 900,000 distinct CDR3 sequences, about 29% seen once. The sequences come from PBMCs, mostly from graft donor cells, collected 360 days after TCRalphabeta/CD19-depleted stem cell transplant. These receptors all come from a boy under two years old who had a stem cell transplant for SCID, so the T cells may come from the graft donor.

The table lists this clonotype with a few counts. The J gene is TRBJ1-1, the V gene TRBV6-1, with 12 bases matching TRBD1. CDR1 and CDR2 (germline): MNHNS, SASEGT. Trimming removed 6 bases from V and 5 bases from J; junction bases left unmatched: 4. This CDR3 has 14 amino acids. The CDR3 DNA sequence: TGTGCCAGCAGGGGACAGGGGGCGTCGACTGAAGCTTTCTTT. Its translation is CASRGQGASTEAFF.

The chain links TRBV5-1 to TRBJ2-5; tentative D call: TRBD2 (7 bases). The CDR3 totals 16 residues. Per the germline V gene, CDR1 is SGHRS and CDR2 is YFSETQ. V lost 2 bases and J 1 base, leaving 15 bases between the germline ends. The CDR3 sequence is CASSFAGGPTQETQYF. DNA of the CDR3: TGCGCCAGCAGCTTCGCCGGGGGGCCCACCCAAGAGACCCAGTACTTC. Supplemented by reference TRBV5-1 and TRBJ2-5, the full variable domain reads KAGVTQTPRYLIKTRGQQVTLSCSPISGHRSVSWYQQTPGQGLQFLFEYFSETQRNKGNFPGRFSGRQFSNSRSEMNVSTLELGDSALYLCASSFAGGPTQETQYFGPGTRLLVL.

The chain couples TRBV5-1 to TRBJ2-3; 8 positions agree with TRBD1. CDR1 and CDR2 (germline): SGHRS, YFSETQ. After removal of 7 bases from V and 4 bases from J, the junction contained 5 bases not matched to a gene. The CDR3 contains 13 residues. This CDR3 is CASWTGTPDTQYF. DNA for the CDR3: TGCGCCAGCTGGACAGGGACGCCAGATACGCAGTATTTT.

This clonotype came up once. The V and J genes are TRBV2 and TRBJ2-3, with a tentative D call TRBD1 (7 bases). Deletions cut 8 bases from V and 3 bases from J, with 18 bases between. CDR3 length equals 15 residues. Germline V gene data show CDR1 as SNHLY and CDR2 as FYNNEI. Here the CDR3 DNA reads TGTGCCAGCTCGACGGGACTCAGGGGGACAGATACGCAGTATTTT. It yields the protein CASSTGLRGTDTQYF. Full variable domain (rest looked up from reference TRBV2 and TRBJ2-3): EPEVTQTPSHQVTQMGQEVILRCVPISNHLYFYWYRQILGQKVEFLVSFYNNEISEKSEIFDDQFSVERPDGSNFTLKIRSTKLEDSAMYFCASSTGLRGTDTQYFGPGTRLTVL.

This chain joins TRBV6-6 and TRBJ2-5, with a weak D call TRBD2 (6 bases). This CDR3 has 12 residues. Trimming removed 2 bases at V and 5 bases at J, with 6 bases between. From germline, CDR1 is MNHNY and CDR2 SVGAGI (reference sequence). The CDR3 DNA follows: TGTGCCAGCAGTTACGGGGGGGAGACCCAGTACTTC. Translation: CASSYGGETQYF.

The J gene is TRBJ1-5, the V gene TRBV12-3 or TRBV12-4, with unresolved D. The CDR3 loop spans 15 amino acids. Trimming left V 4 bases short and J 0 bases short, with 10 bases between. CDR3 amino acids: CASSSGIPSNQPQHF. The DNA for the CDR3 is TGTGCCAGCAGTTCTGGGATCCCTAGCAATCAGCCCCAGCATTTT.